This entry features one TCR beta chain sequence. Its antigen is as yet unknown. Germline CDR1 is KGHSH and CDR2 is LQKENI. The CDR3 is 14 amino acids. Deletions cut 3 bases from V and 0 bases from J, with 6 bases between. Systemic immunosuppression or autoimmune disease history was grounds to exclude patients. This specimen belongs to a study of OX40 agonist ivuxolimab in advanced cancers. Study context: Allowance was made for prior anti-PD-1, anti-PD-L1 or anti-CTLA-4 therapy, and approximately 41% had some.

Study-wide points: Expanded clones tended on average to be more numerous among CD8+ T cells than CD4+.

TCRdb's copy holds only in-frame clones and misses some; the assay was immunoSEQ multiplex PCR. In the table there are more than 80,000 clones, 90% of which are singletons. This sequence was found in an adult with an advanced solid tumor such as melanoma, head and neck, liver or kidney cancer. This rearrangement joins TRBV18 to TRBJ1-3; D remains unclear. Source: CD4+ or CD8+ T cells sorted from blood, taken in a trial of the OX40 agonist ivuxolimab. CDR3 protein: CASSPADSGNTIYF. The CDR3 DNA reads TGTGCCAGCTCACCTGCGGACTCTGGAAACACCATATATTTT.